This T cell receptor beta chain was recovered during a study of PD-1 blockade in classical Hodgkin lymphoma. The table came from immunoSEQ multiplex PCR; TCRdb's copy has only in-frame clones and leaves some out. In the table there are about 32,000 clones, around 85% of which are singletons. Turning to this clone: Its target is not known.

The time point: cycle 4 day 1 (C4D1), after 5 to 7 weeks of nivolumab. Each patient's relapse followed autologous stem cell transplantation, and brentuximab vedotin exposure varied. Study-wide results and caveats: CD4+ TCR diversity rose significantly by C4D1, and CD8+ TCR diversity did not. Reasons behind the repertoire differences stay unclear, perhaps disease activity or earlier therapy. Patients starting nivolumab under 1 year after ASCT were excluded.

In germline, CDR1 is WSHSY, CDR2 SAAADI. The CDR3 is 13 residues long. Deletions cut 4 bases from V and 7 bases from J, with 11 bases between. The sample in question was peripheral blood mononuclear cells (PBMCs), obtained before the fourth cycle of nivolumab. The origin of this receptor is a human donor with classical Hodgkin lymphoma. The chain employs TRBV10-2 and TRBJ1-5, with a tentative D call TRBD1 (5 bases). The CDR3 DNA follows: TGCGCCAGCAGTGGGGGGTCTGAACAGCCCCAGCATTTT. Translating gives CASSGGSEQPQHF.